The rows below give T cell receptor beta chains drawn from one sample of a study of post-analysis software for immune sequencing data. TCRdb recomputed calls from the PCR reads with MiXCR, one row per CDR3 protein. The repertoire holds approximately 570,000 distinct CDR3 sequences, with roughly 45% as singletons. The sequencing sample was made of blood. All receptors derive from a girl aged 10-17 years with multiple sclerosis. CDR3s include the opening cysteine and the closing phenylalanine or tryptophan. A D gene is named only where the DNA matches it firmly. The size field is filled for only some rows; it gives once, few, many or a size class.

J | size | V | D | DNA | CDR3
TRBJ2-7 | - | TRBV7-9 | TRBD2 | TGTGCCAGCAGCCCCCTAGCGGGGGCCCCCTACGAGCAGTACTTC | CASSPLAGAPYEQYF
TRBJ2-5 | few | TRBV7-2 | - | TGTGCCAGCAGCTTTGTCCGTTTCCAAGAGACCCAGTACTTC | CASSFVRFQETQYF
TRBJ2-1 | - | TRBV12-3/TRBV12-4 | TRBD2 | TGTGCCAGCCGTCGTAGCGGGGGGCAGTTCTTC | CASRRSGGQFF
TRBJ1-2 | - | TRBV12-3/TRBV12-4 | - | TGTGCCAGCGGTCTAGGGAGTACGACCGGCTACACCTTC | CASGLGSTTGYTF
TRBJ2-3 | few | TRBV7-2 | - | TGTGCCAGCAGCCTTCATAAGACTACAGATACGCAGTATTTT | CASSLHKTTDTQYF
TRBJ1-2 | few | TRBV6-5 | - | TGTGCCAGCAGTTACGTTGGCAGTATCTATGGCTACACCTTC | CASSYVGSIYGYTF
TRBJ1-1 | - | TRBV20-1 | - | TGCAGTGCGCCTGCCCCGGGGGCGCACACTGAAGCTTTCTTT | CSAPAPGAHTEAFF
TRBJ1-5 | - | TRBV5-8 | - | TGTGCCAGCGTAGCTTGGGGGACTCTTTATAGCAATCAGCCCCAGCATTTT | CASVAWGTLYSNQPQHF
TRBJ2-7 | - | TRBV5-1 | - | TGCGCCAGCAGGGCCGGGACTGGAGCCTACGAGCAGTACTTC | CASRAGTGAYEQYF
TRBJ1-1 | - | TRBV5-1 | TRBD1 | TGCGCCAGCAGCTCCTCTGGGACAGGGCGTGACACTGAAGCTTTCTTT | CASSSSGTGRDTEAFF
TRBJ1-1 | - | TRBV5-1 | - | TGCGCCAGCAGCTTGACCGACAGTGAAGCTTTCTTT | CASSLTDSEAFF
TRBJ2-3 | - | TRBV24-1 | TRBD2 | TGTGCCACCAGTGAGGACGGGACTAGCGGAGTAACAGATACGCAGTATTTT | CATSEDGTSGVTDTQYF
TRBJ2-5 | - | TRBV12-3/TRBV12-4 | TRBD1 | TGTGCCAGCAGTCCCGACAGGGGGAAAGAGACCCAGTACTTC | CASSPDRGKETQYF
TRBJ2-3 | few | TRBV29-1 | - | TGCAGCGTTGTATACGGGAGTAGCACAGATACGCAGTATTTT | CSVVYGSSTDTQYF
TRBJ2-5 | - | TRBV11-2 | - | TGTGCCAGCAGCTTCCTCCAGGACGGCCCGGGGACCCAGTACTTC | CASSFLQDGPGTQYF
TRBJ2-7 | few | TRBV4-1 | TRBD2 | TGCGCCAGCAGACGGACTAGCGGGAGGGACCACGAGCAGTACTTC | CASRRTSGRDHEQYF
TRBJ2-1 | once | TRBV7-8 | - | TGTGCCAGCCTCCGTCGGAAGGGAGACAATGAGCAGTTCTTC | CASLRRKGDNEQFF
TRBJ2-5 | once | TRBV7-8 | TRBD2 | TGTGCCAGCAGCTCCCGAAACCGACTAGCGGGAGGGCATTGGGAGACCCAGTACTTC | CASSSRNRLAGGHWETQYF
TRBJ2-7 | - | TRBV12-3/TRBV12-4 | - | TGTGCCAGCAGTCTACAGGGTTTCGCCTACGAGCAGTACTTC | CASSLQGFAYEQYF
TRBJ2-7 | few | TRBV12-3/TRBV12-4 | - | TGTGCCAGCAGTTGGAGGTCCGAGCAGTACTTC | CASSWRSEQYF
TRBJ1-1 | few | TRBV9 | - | TGTGCCAGCAGCGTAGCGTCTCTCACTGAAGCTTTCTTT | CASSVASLTEAFF
TRBJ1-1 | - | TRBV12-3/TRBV12-4 | - | TGTGCCAGCAGCCCTCCCCCAGGGGTTAAGAACACTGAAGCTTTCTTT | CASSPPPGVKNTEAFF
TRBJ1-1 | - | TRBV20-1 | - | TGCAGTGCTAGACAGGCGAACACTGAAGCTTTCTTT | CSARQANTEAFF
TRBJ1-2 | - | TRBV5-1 | TRBD1 | TGCGCCAGCAGCCCCGACGGTAGGGACAGGGGAGGCTACACCTTC | CASSPDGRDRGGYTF
TRBJ2-1 | - | TRBV7-6 | - | TGTGCCAGGAAGGACAGTTACTCCGGGGGCCTAAACCAGTTCTTC | CARKDSYSGGLNQFF
TRBJ2-7 | few | TRBV7-8 | - | TGTGCCAGCAGCTTAGGGCGACTGTCCTACGAGCAGTACTTC | CASSLGRLSYEQYF
TRBJ2-5 | many | TRBV7-9 | - | TGTGCCAGCAGCTTAGGAGGGGGAGGACAAGAGACCCAGTACTTC | CASSLGGGGQETQYF
TRBJ2-3 | - | TRBV20-1 | TRBD2 | TGCAGTGCTAGTACCACTAGCGGGGCCCGCACAGATACGCAGTATTTT | CSASTTSGARTDTQYF
TRBJ2-3 | - | TRBV7-3 | - | TGTGCCAGCAGCTTAACAGGGACGGGGAGGGATACGCAGTATTTT | CASSLTGTGRDTQYF
TRBJ2-1 | - | TRBV25-1 | - | TGTGCCAGCGGTGAAAGGGGACCCGGGAGTAGCTCCTACAATGAGCAGTTCTTC | CASGERGPGSSSYNEQFF
TRBJ1-1 | - | TRBV6-5 | - | TGTGCCAGCAGTTACTCACAGGGCCTCACTGAAGCTTTCTTT | CASSYSQGLTEAFF
TRBJ2-1 | few | TRBV7-2 | TRBD2 | TGTGCCAGCAGCTTAGTTGGCGCGGGGGGGTACAATGAGCAGTTCTTC | CASSLVGAGGYNEQFF
TRBJ2-7 | - | TRBV3-1 | TRBD2 | TGTGCCAGCAGCCAAGTCCGACCTACTAGCGGGACTTACTACGAGCAGTACTTC | CASSQVRPTSGTYYEQYF
TRBJ1-4 | - | TRBV5-1 | TRBD1 | TGCGCCAGCAGCTTAATGACAGGGGCGCAACGGAAACTGTTTTTT | CASSLMTGAQRKLFF
TRBJ2-2 | - | TRBV29-1 | - | TGCAGCGTAGGACCGGGGACGGAGAACACCGGGGAGCTGTTTTTT | CSVGPGTENTGELFF
TRBJ1-1 | - | TRBV25-1 | - | TGTGCCGTAAAACGGGGCGACGGCACTGAAGCTTTCTTT | CAVKRGDGTEAFF
TRBJ1-4 | - | TRBV4-2 | - | TGTGCCAGCAGCCAAAAGACAGACCGCCAAAGCGTACTGTTTTTT | CASSQKTDRQSVLFF
TRBJ2-1 | - | TRBV7-3 | TRBD2 | TGTGCCAGCAGCAAAAGGACGGGGGGGTTCTTTCACAATGAGCAGTTCTTC | CASSKRTGGFFHNEQFF
TRBJ2-7 | - | TRBV7-2 | - | TGTGCCAGCAGCCAAGACTGGTCCTCCTACGAGCAGTACTTC | CASSQDWSSYEQYF
TRBJ2-1 | - | TRBV7-9 | TRBD2 | TGTGCCAGCAGCTTCACTAGCGGGGGAGATGAGCAGTTCTTC | CASSFTSGGDEQFF
TRBJ1-4 | - | TRBV5-5 | TRBD1 | TGTGCCAGCAGCTTGGAGGCTGGGACAGAACTGTTTTTT | CASSLEAGTELFF
TRBJ2-3 | few | TRBV29-1 | - | TGCAGCGTTTTGAAAAAGGGAGATACGCAGTATTTT | CSVLKKGDTQYF
TRBJ2-1 | - | TRBV20-1 | - | TGCAGTGCTAGTTCCTTAGCGAGAAGAAATGAGCAGTTCTTC | CSASSLARRNEQFF
TRBJ2-7 | - | TRBV20-1 | - | TGCAGTGCTAGTCCGGGACGGGGAGCCATCTACGAGCAGTACTTC | CSASPGRGAIYEQYF
TRBJ2-7 | few | TRBV5-1 | - | TGCGCCAGCAGCTTACCAGGACAGCAGGACAAGCAGTACTTC | CASSLPGQQDKQYF
TRBJ2-5 | - | TRBV7-6 | TRBD2 | TGTGCCAGCGCCACGGGGCGGACTAGCGGGGGGTACCAAGAGACCCAGTACTTC | CASATGRTSGGYQETQYF
TRBJ1-2 | few | TRBV10-3 | - | TGTGCCATCAGTGACAGGGAGGTTCATGGCTACACCTTC | CAISDREVHGYTF
TRBJ1-2 | - | TRBV12-3/TRBV12-4 | - | TGTGCCAGCAGTTTGGACAAAAGGCATGGCTACACCTTC | CASSLDKRHGYTF
TRBJ2-5 | - | TRBV30 | TRBD2 | TGTGCCTGGACGACTAGCGGGAGCCAAGAGGCCCAGTACTTC | CAWTTSGSQEAQYF
TRBJ2-5 | - | TRBV7-9 | - | TGTGCCAGCAGCTTAACAGCAGAGACCCAGTACTTC | CASSLTAETQYF
TRBJ1-1 | - | TRBV7-2 | - | TGTGCCAGCAGTTCTACTCGACAGCAGAACACTGAAGCTTTCTTT | CASSSTRQQNTEAFF
TRBJ2-7 | - | TRBV6-6 | TRBD1 | TGTGCCACCATAGTAGGACAGGGTGGCTACGAGCAGTACTTC | CATIVGQGGYEQYF
TRBJ2-1 | - | TRBV5-6 | TRBD1 | TGTGCCAGCAGGCCGGACAGGGCATACAATGAGCAGTTCTTC | CASRPDRAYNEQFF